The T cell receptor beta chain described here comes from a study of T-cell reconstitution after alpha-beta-depleted transplantation in children (TCRdb year 2016). Looking at the study overall: The study quantitatively tracked T-cell immune reconstitution after TCRalphabeta/CD19-depleted allogeneic hematopoietic cell transplantation in children using TCR repertoire profiling.

Findings and caveats that apply to the study as a whole: The frequencies of hyperexpanded clones fell over the following months, and after one year, T-cell counts and TCRbeta diversity were mostly attributed to newly produced T cells. Apparently early alphabetaT-cell count recovery about two months after transplant reportedly relied on only several hundred rapidly expanded clones derived from non-depleted graft cells. The high TCRbeta diversity at day 60 in some patients was ascribed to recipient T cells and intrathymic progenitors that had survived conditioning.

In the paper's terms, the treatment or condition label means: allogeneic hematopoietic cell transplantation with graft depleted of TCRalphabeta T cells and CD19 B cells. The transplant recipients were children given TCRalphabeta/CD19-depleted allogeneic hematopoietic cell grafts. Libraries came from PCR. These reads were obtained on an Illumina HiSeq 2500. TCR libraries were prepared with molecular barcoding, using unique molecular identifiers to normalize TCRbeta repertoire quantification. TCRdb's own reprocessing of the public reads used fastp at Q25 and MiXCR and kept productive beta chains. Identical CDR3 protein sequences are pooled into one entry, listed with their most common genes and DNA. The sample table shows around 190,000 distinct CDR3 sequences, and roughly 7.1% are seen once. The top ten constitute approximately 6% of the sample. The germline V gene (reference sequence) yields LNHDA for CDR1 and SQIVND for CDR2. The CDR3 spans 16 residues, from the cysteine through the phenylalanine. Here the CDR3 DNA is all that survives: 48 bases in frame from base 1. The germline V and J ends show losses of 3 bases and 4 bases respectively, and no gene match explains 6 bases of the junction.

This clonotype was found a few times. What this receptor recognizes is not known. No base quality information exists; no much larger clone differs at one position. The receptor was isolated from a boy between 2 and 10 years old with acute lymphoblastic leukemia, due to receive a stem cell transplant. The material was PBMCs, obtained before TCRalphabeta/CD19-depleted stem cell transplant. The chain joins TRBV19 to TRBJ2-2; a stretch of 9 junction bases matches TRBD2. The CDR3 corresponds to CASSIRLAGITGELFF. The bases are TGTGCCAGTAGTATTCGGCTAGCGGGAATCACCGGGGAGCTGTTTTTT. Outside the CDR3, residues come from the reference TRBV19 and TRBJ2-2 proteins, so the full variable domain is: DGGITQSPKYLFRKEGQNVTLSCEQNLNHDAMYWYRQDPGQGLRLIYYSQIVNDFQKGDIAEGYSVSREKKESFPLTVTSAQKNPTAFYLCASSIRLAGITGELFFGEGSRLTVL.